The 5 T cell receptor beta chains listed next were all sequenced from one sample in a study of blood T cell repertoires in COVID-19 (dated by TCRdb to 2020 to 2021). Library construction relied on the immunoSEQ multiplex PCR assay. As stored in TCRdb, this immuneACCESS dataset retains in-frame rearrangements with V and J assigned. A fraction of the clones does not appear; measured against another copy, unresolved V genes explain less than half of the discrepancy, and the remainder lacks a known reason. The sample table contains some 220,000 clones; only one count was recorded for roughly 85% of them. Clones ranked in the top ten supply 3.5% to 4.5% of the sample. The specimen sequenced was PBMCs or T cells enriched from blood (not recorded which). These receptors all stem from a woman aged 40 to 50 with acute COVID-19.

CDR3 DNA: TGTGCCAGCAGCTTGCGGGGGGCCTACGGAACTGAAGCTTTCTTT. As protein: CASSLRGAYGTEAFF. The chain has TRBV5-6 and TRBJ1-1; TRBD1 might be the D (6 bases). Trimming took off 1 base at V and 5 bases at J, with 15 bases between the two ends. CDR3 length: 15 residues. Looked up from germline, CDR1 is SGHDT and CDR2 is YYEEEE.

This clone occurred a few times. This chain links TRBV7-2 with TRBJ1-1, with D tentatively TRBD1 (5 bases). The CDR3 has 14 residues. V was shortened by 2 bases and J by 4 bases, with 11 bases between the two germline ends. Germline lookup yields CDR1 SGHTA and CDR2 FQGNSA. CDR3 DNA: TGTGCCAGCAGCTTAAGCAGGGCTTCCACTGAAGCTTTCTTT. Encoded protein: CASSLSRASTEAFF.

The genes are TRBV2 and TRBJ1-1, with D tentatively TRBD1 (6 bases). The CDR3 consists of 14 residues. Germline assignment: CDR1 SNHLY and CDR2 FYNNEI. V lost 7 bases, J lost 0 bases, and 12 bases lay in between. The CDR3 loop is CASTPDSLNTEAFF. The CDR3 DNA is TGTGCCAGCACCCCGGACAGTCTGAACACTGAAGCTTTCTTT.

The V gene is TRBV6-2 or TRBV6-3, the J gene TRBJ2-7; 7 bases align to TRBD1. This CDR3 is 14 amino acids long. J lost 4 bases, V lost 4 bases, and 7 bases had no gene match. Germline-derived CDR1 and CDR2 are MNHEY and SVGEGT. CDR3 protein: CASSLTDRAYEQYF. The CDR3 region has the DNA TGTGCCAGCAGTTTAACAGACAGGGCGTACGAGCAGTACTTC.

The rearrangement uses TRBV5-4 and TRBJ2-3; TRBD1 matches at 8 bases. The CDR3 runs 14 residues. The ends lost 4 bases at V and 6 bases at J; junction bases unmatched: 7. Germline V CDR1 and CDR2: SGHNT, YYREEE (reference sequence). Here the CDR3 reads CASSPLQGEDTQYF. In DNA, the CDR3 is TGTGCCAGCAGCCCTTTACAGGGGGAGGATACGCAGTATTTT.